Only a few counts were recorded for the clone carrying this T cell receptor (beta chain). The antigen remains unidentified. TCR beta CDR3 regions were amplified from RNA. First-round RT-PCR of the TCR CDR3 relied on the HTBI primer set. In TCRdb, the multiplex PCR reads were re-called with MiXCR into one record per CDR3 protein. The sample records about 350,000 distinct CDR3 sequences, approximately 13% being singletons. The CDR3 is 17 amino acids. Germline-derived CDR1 and CDR2 are SGHTA and FQGTGA. With V trimmed by 5 bases and J by 4 bases, 15 bases remained unmatched. The entry originates in a study of T cells in Graves' hyperthyroidism and ophthalmopathy. Study-wide results and caveats: Stable hyperthyroidism was separated from ophthalmopathy by a model based on 13 V-J features. Before onset, by a median of approximately 6.8 months, the model predicted ophthalmopathy. Expanded thyroid clonotypes (above 0.001) were mostly also found in blood.

Diagnosis relied on clinical symptoms, serum thyroxine and TRAb, thyroid ultrasound and orbital computed tomography. The sequence derives from a young woman with Graves' hyperthyroidism. The sample consisted of blood. The V and J genes are TRBV7-3 and TRBJ2-5; 8 nucleotides match TRBD2. The CDR3 loop is CASSTGTRVSGGETQYF. In DNA form, the CDR3 reads TGTGCCAGCAGCACCGGGACTAGGGTATCCGGCGGAGAGACCCAGTACTTC.